The TCR beta chain described here comes from a study of blood T cell repertoires in COVID-19. Turning to the study itself: The study drew acute and convalescent COVID-19 samples from the United States, Italy and Spain. The analysed material was cDNA or gDNA that came from T cells, B-cell-depleted T cells, or PBMCs.

V trimming: 3 bases; J trimming: 0 bases; junction bases outside the gene matches: 8. The germline CDR1 and CDR2 sequences are SGHNT and YENEEA. The CDR3 loop spans 18 amino acids. Per the authors' pipeline: Counts of nucleated cells, estimated from reference gene primer amplification, were obtained. TCRdb's table, derived via immunoSEQ multiplex PCR, lists solely in-frame clones and lacks some. V and J calls and clone size are given by that table; D and trimming were obtained from the DNA. Altogether roughly 190,000 clones are present, about 88% being singletons, with the ten largest covering roughly 6.2%.

Specimen: peripheral blood. The chain recombines TRBV11-3 with TRBJ2-6, with 7 bases aligning to TRBD2. The receptor comes from a woman aged 40-49 years who had recovered from COVID-19. The CDR3, as DNA: TGTGCCAGCAGCTTTGGCGGGAGTCTTCTCTCTGGGGCCAACGTCCTGACTTTC. Its protein product is CASSFGGSLLSGANVLTF.